The present TCR beta chain was sequenced within a study of identical twins. Study-level results: Less excess twin sharing appeared in beta out-of-frame sequences.

This clonotype was seen a few times. What it recognizes is unknown. MiXCR, applied by TCRdb to the 5' RACE reads, yields one record per CDR3 protein. The sample holds a few hundred thousand distinct CDR3 sequences, approximately 16% seen once. CDR3 length: 16 amino acids. V shed 2 bases, J shed 0 bases, and the junction held 4 bases outside the gene matches. Germline CDR1 and CDR2: SGHKS and YYEKEE (reference sequence). The same specimen was also included in a second study, on yellow fever vaccine responses in identical twins.

The sample consisted of CD4+ T cells sorted from blood. The rearrangement joins TRBV5-5 to TRBJ2-2, with 7 bases that match TRBD2. The clonotype comes from a woman between 18 and 29 years old in good health. As DNA, the CDR3 is TGTGCCAGCAGCTTTTTCCGGGGGGCGAACACCGGGGAGCTGTTTTTT. Amino acid sequence: CASSFFRGANTGELFF.